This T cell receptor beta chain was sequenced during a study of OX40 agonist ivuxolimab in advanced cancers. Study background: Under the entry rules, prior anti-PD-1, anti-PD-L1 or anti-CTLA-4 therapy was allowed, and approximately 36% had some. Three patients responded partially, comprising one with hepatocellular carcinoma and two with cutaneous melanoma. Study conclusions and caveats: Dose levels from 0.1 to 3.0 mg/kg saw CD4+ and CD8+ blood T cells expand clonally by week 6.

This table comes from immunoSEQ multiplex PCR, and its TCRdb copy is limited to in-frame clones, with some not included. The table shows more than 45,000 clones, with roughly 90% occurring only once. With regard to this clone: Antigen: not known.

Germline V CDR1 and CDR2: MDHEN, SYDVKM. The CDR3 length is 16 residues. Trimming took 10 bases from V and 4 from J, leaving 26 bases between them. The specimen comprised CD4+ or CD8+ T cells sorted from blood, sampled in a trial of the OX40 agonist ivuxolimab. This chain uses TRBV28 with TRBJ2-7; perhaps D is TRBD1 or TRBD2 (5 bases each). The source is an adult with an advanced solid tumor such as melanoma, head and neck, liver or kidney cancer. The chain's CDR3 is CATGRGLHITLYEQYF. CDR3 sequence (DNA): TGTGCCACAGGACGGGGCCTTCATATTACCCTATACGAGCAGTACTTC.